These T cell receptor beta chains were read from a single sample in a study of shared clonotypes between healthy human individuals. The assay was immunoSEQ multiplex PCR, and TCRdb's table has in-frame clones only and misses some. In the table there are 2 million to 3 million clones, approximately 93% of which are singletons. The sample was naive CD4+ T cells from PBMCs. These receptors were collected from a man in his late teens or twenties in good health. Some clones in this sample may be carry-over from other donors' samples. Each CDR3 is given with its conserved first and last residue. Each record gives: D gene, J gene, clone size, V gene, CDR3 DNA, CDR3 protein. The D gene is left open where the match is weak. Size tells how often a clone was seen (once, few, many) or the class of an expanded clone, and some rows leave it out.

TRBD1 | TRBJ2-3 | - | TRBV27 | TGTGCCAGCAGTTTGGTCGGGACAGCTATCACAGATACGCAGTATTTT | CASSLVGTAITDTQYF
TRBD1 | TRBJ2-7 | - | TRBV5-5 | TGTGCCAGCAGCGCAAGTTGGACAGGGGATGTTTACGAGCAGTACTTC | CASSASWTGDVYEQYF
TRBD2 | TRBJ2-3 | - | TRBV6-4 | TGTGCCAGCAAAAGGACTAGCTCTGCAGATACGCAGTATTTT | CASKRTSSADTQYF
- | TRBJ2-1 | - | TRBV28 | TGTGCCAGCAGTTTAGGGGGCGGGGCCACTTACAATGAGCAGTTCTTC | CASSLGGGATYNEQFF
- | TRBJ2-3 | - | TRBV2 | TGTGCCAGCAGTCCCGGCGGGCGCGGAGTTAGCACAGATACGCAGTATTTT | CASSPGGRGVSTDTQYF
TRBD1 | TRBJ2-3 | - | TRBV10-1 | TGCGCCAGCAGTGATCCAGGGGGTATCACGCAGTATTTT | CASSDPGGITQYF
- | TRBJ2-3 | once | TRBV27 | TGTGCCAGCAGTTTAAGCTCCCCAGATACGCAGTATTTT | CASSLSSPDTQYF
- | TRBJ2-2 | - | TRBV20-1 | TGCAGTGCTAGCCACACCGGGGAGCTGTTTTTT | CSASHTGELFF
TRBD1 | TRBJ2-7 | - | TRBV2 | TGTGCCAGCAGCAACGACAGGGGGGGCGAGCAGTACTTC | CASSNDRGGEQYF
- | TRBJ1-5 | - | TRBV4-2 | TGTGCCAGCGCCTCTGAGGGGGGACATAGCAATCAGCCCCAGCATTTT | CASASEGGHSNQPQHF
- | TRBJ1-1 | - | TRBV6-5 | TGTGCCAGCAGCCGCGGACAGAACACTGAAGCTTTCTTT | CASSRGQNTEAFF
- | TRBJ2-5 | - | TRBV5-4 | TGTGCCAGCAGCTTGGGGATACAAGAGACCCAGTACTTC | CASSLGIQETQYF
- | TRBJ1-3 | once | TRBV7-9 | TGTGCCAGCAGCACAGGACCTGGAAACACCATATATTTT | CASSTGPGNTIYF
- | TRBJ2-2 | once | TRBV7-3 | TGTGCCAGCAGCCTGATATTCACCGGGGAGCTGTTTTTT | CASSLIFTGELFF
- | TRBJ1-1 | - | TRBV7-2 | TGTGCCAGCAGCTTAGCCCCCCCTGCACTGAACACTGAAGCTTTCTTT | CASSLAPPALNTEAFF
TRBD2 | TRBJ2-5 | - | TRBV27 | TGTGCCAGCAGTTTAGCTAGCGGGAGGTTCCAAGAGACCCAGTACTTC | CASSLASGRFQETQYF
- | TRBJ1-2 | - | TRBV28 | TGTGCCAGCAGTTATAACTATGGCTACACCTTC | CASSYNYGYTF
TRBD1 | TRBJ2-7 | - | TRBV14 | TGTGCCAGCAGCCAAGATCACAGGGGGTATTACGAGCAGTACTTC | CASSQDHRGYYEQYF
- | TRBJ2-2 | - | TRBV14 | TGTGCCAGCAGCCAAGATCGTTTAGCTTTTTCCAGAAACACCGGGGAGCTGTTTTTT | CASSQDRLAFSRNTGELFF
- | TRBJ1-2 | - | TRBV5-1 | TGCGCCAGCAGCTTGGTTCCGGGGGAGGACTATGGCTACACCTTC | CASSLVPGEDYGYTF
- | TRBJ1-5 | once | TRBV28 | TGTGCCAGCAGTTTAGGGGCAGGTCAGCCCCAGCATTTT | CASSLGAGQPQHF
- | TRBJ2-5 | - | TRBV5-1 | TGCGCCAGCAGCATGGGACTCTACCTGGGGGAGACCCAGTACTTC | CASSMGLYLGETQYF
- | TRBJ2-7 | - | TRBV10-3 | TGTGCCATCAAAACAGGTCTAGCCTACGAGCAGTACTTC | CAIKTGLAYEQYF
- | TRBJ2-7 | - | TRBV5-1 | TGCGCCAGCAGCCCGGATCTAGGCGGCCTGCCCTACGAGCAGTACTTC | CASSPDLGGLPYEQYF
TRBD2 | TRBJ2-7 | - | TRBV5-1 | TGCGCCAGCAGCTTGGAGGTAGCGGGAGCCCCCGAGCAGTACTTC | CASSLEVAGAPEQYF
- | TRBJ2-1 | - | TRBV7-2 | TGTGCCAGCAGCTTACGGGTAGCGTCCAATGAGCAGTTCTTC | CASSLRVASNEQFF
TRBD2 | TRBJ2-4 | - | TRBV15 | TGTGCCACCAGCAGAGATTCGACTAGCGGGGCCAAAAACATTCAGTACTTC | CATSRDSTSGAKNIQYF
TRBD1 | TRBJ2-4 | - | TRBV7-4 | TGTGCCAGCAGCCAGGAGGGCGGGACAGGGAAGAACATTCAGTACTTC | CASSQEGGTGKNIQYF
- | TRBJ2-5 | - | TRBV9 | TGTGCCAGCAGCGTAGGCGGGGGCATACAAGAGACCCAGTACTTC | CASSVGGGIQETQYF
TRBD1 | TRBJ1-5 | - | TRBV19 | TGTGCCAGTACCCCAAGGGACAGTAGCAATCAGCCCCAGCATTTT | CASTPRDSSNQPQHF
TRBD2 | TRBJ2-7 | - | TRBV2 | TGTGCCAGCCGTCCCTGGCGGGCGGGAGTGAACGAGCAGTACTTC | CASRPWRAGVNEQYF
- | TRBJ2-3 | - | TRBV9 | TGTGCCAGCAGCGGGCCCTTTGGGGAGGCAGATACGCAGTATTTT | CASSGPFGEADTQYF
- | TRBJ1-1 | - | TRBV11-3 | TGTGCCAGCAGCTCTTCTCCCGGGACAGAAGCTTTCTTT | CASSSSPGTEAFF
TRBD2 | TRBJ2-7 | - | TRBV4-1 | TGCGCCAGCAGCCAAGTATTTACGGGAGGTTGGCTCTACGAGCAGTACTTC | CASSQVFTGGWLYEQYF
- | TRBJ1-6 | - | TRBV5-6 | TGTGCCAGCAGCTTGGCTGGGCAGGCTTCACCCCTCCACTTT | CASSLAGQASPLHF
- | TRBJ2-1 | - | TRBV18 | TGTGCCAGCTCAAGGACGCCGAGCTCCTACAATGAGCAGTTCTTC | CASSRTPSSYNEQFF
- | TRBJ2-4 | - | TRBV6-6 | TGTGCCAGCAGTTCCACGGGTGGGGAAAACATTCAGTACTTC | CASSSTGGENIQYF
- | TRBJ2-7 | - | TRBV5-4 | TGTGCCAGCAGCTGGGAAGGGAAAGGATTCTACGAGCAGTACTTC | CASSWEGKGFYEQYF
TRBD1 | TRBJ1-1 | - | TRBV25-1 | TGTGCCAGCAGTGATTGGAGACAGGGATGGACTGAAGCTTTCTTT | CASSDWRQGWTEAFF
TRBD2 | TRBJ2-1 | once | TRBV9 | TGTGCCAGCAGCGTAGAGGCTAGCGGGAGATCCTACAATGAGCAGTTCTTC | CASSVEASGRSYNEQFF
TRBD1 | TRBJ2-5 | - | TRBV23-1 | TGCGCCAGCAGTCAATCGCCGTGGGGTAAGGACAGGGTAAGTGGGTGGACCCAGTACTTC | CASSQSPWGKDRVSGWTQYF
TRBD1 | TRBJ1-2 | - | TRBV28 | TGTGCCAGCAGTCTGGACAGGTGGCGTGGCTACACCTTC | CASSLDRWRGYTF
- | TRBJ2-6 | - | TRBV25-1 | TGTGCCAGCAGTGAACCCCGGCGGGGTGGTGACCTCCTGACTTTC | CASSEPRRGGDLLTF
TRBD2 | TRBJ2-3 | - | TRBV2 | TGTGCCAGCAGCCGGACTAGCGGGAGCACAGATACGCAGTATTTT | CASSRTSGSTDTQYF
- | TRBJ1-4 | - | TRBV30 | TGTGCCTGGAGTGTGAGGGGTGAAAAACTGTTTTTT | CAWSVRGEKLFF
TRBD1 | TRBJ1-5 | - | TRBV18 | TGTGCCAGCACGCAACAGGGGGCGAATCAGCCCCAGCATTTT | CASTQQGANQPQHF
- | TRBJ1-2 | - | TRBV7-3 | TGTGCCAGCAGCTCAGGGGCAGACAGTAACTATGGCTACACCTTC | CASSSGADSNYGYTF
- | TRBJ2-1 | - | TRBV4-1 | TGCGCCAGCAGCCAAGATGTCACTCACAATGAGCAGTTCTTC | CASSQDVTHNEQFF
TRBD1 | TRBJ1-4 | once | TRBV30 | TGTGCCTGGGTACCAACAGGGGCAACTAATGAAAAACTGTTTTTT | CAWVPTGATNEKLFF
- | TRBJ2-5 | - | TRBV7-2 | TGTGCCAGCAGCTCCCAGGCGGGCCAAGAGACCCAGTACTTC | CASSSQAGQETQYF
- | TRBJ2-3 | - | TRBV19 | TGTGCCAGTAATCGACAGGTCAGCACAGATACGCAGTATTTT | CASNRQVSTDTQYF
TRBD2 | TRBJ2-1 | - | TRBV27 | TGTGCCAGCAGTCCAGATAGCGGGAGGGCCATCAATGAGCAGTTCTTC | CASSPDSGRAINEQFF
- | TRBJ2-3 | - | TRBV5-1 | TGCGCCAGCACCCGGGACAGCACAGATACGCAGTATTTT | CASTRDSTDTQYF